This T cell receptor beta chain was identified during a study of blood T cell repertoires in COVID-19. The protocol was immunoSEQ multiplex PCR, while the TCRdb copy is restricted to in-frame clones and leaves out a portion. The sample lists around 470,000 clones; roughly 91% were seen once. V lost 5 bases to trimming and J lost 7 bases; unmatched junction nucleotides: 13. The CDR3 has 15 amino acids. The germline V gene has CDR1 MNHEY and CDR2 SMNVEV (reference sequence). The source is a man aged 18-30 years who had recovered from COVID-19. Sequenced input: PBMCs or T cells enriched from blood (not recorded which). The rearrangement uses TRBV27 and TRBJ1-1, with 7 bases that match TRBD1. CDR3 nucleotides: TGTGCCAGCAGTCCACCCCCCCCCGGGACAGATGAAGCTTTCTTT. Translating gives CASSPPPPGTDEAFF.